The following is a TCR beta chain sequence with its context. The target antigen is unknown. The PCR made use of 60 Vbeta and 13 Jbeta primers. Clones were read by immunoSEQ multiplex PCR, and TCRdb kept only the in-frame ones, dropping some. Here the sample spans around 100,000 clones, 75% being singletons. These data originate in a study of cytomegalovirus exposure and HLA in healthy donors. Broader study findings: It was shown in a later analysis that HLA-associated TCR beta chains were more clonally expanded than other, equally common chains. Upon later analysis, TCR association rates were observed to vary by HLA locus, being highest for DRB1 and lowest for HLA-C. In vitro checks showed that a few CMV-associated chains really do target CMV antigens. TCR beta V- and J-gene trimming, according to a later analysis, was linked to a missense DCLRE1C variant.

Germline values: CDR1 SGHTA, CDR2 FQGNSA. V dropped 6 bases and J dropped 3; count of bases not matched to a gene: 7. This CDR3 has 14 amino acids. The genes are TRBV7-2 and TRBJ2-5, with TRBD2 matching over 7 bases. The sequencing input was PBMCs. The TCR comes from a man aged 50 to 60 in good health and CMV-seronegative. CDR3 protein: CASSRSGTKETQYF. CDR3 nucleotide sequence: TGTGCCAGCAGTCGTTCCGGGACTAAAGAGACCCAGTACTTC.